These 20 T cell receptor beta chains originate from one sample sequenced in a study of response to subunit inactivated influenza vaccine. TCRdb re-called the RT-PCR reads through MiXCR, storing one row per CDR3 protein. The profile covers approximately 250,000 distinct CDR3 sequences, with 10% to 15% appearing a single time and 7.5% to 10% taken by the ten largest. Sequencing was performed on non-naive T cells sorted from PBMCs, taken around two weeks before vaccination. These receptors all come from a man in his fifties or sixties who received an inactivated influenza vaccine.

This clonotype occurred many times. The rearrangement links TRBV11-2 to TRBJ1-1; a possible D gene is TRBD1 (5 bases). V shed 5 bases and J shed 1 base, with 11 bases lying between them. Germline assignment: CDR1 SGHAT and CDR2 FQNNGV. The CDR3 sequence is 14 residues long. The CDR3 reads CASSPQVPNTEAFF. CDR3 DNA sequence: TGTGCCAGCAGCCCACAGGTCCCGAACACTGAAGCTTTCTTT.

The genes are TRBV20-1 and TRBJ2-2; no clear D gene. CDR1 and CDR2 (germline): DFQATT, SNEGSKA (reference sequence). V dropped 0 bases and J dropped 8 bases, with 16 bases sitting between them. This CDR3 region has 15 residues. CDR3 protein: CSAREPHRPLGELFF. The CDR3 nucleotides are TGCAGTGCTAGAGAGCCCCATCGGCCCCTGGGGGAGCTGTTTTTT.

A few counts support this clonotype. The rearrangement joins TRBV20-1 to TRBJ1-2; D gene unclear. The CDR3 contains 11 residues. Trimming shortened V by 2 bases and J by 8 bases, and 9 bases separated the two germline ends. The germline V gene has CDR1 DFQATT and CDR2 SNEGSKA (reference sequence). The CDR3 sequence: CSARFQAGYTF. The CDR3 coding sequence is TGCAGTGCTAGATTCCAGGCAGGCTACACCTTC.

A few counts support this clonotype. The chain recombines TRBV6-5 with TRBJ2-2; tentatively, D is TRBD2 (5 bases). Looked up from germline, CDR1 is MNHEY and CDR2 is SVGAGI. V was clipped by 2 bases and J by 6 bases, with 10 bases between them. The length of the CDR3 is 14 residues. The CDR3 nucleotides read TGTGCCAGCAGTTACGTCGGGGAAGCCGGGGAGCTGTTTTTT. Encoded protein: CASSYVGEAGELFF.

This clonotype was counted a few times. The gene calls are TRBV12-3 or TRBV12-4 and TRBJ1-1; possibly TRBD1 for D (5 bases). The ends were cut back, 6 bases at V and 13 bases at J, with 18 bases in the middle. The CDR3 spans 12 residues. CDR3 nucleotides: TGTGCCAGCAGCCTTACCGCCATGAGGGGTTTCTTT. It encodes CASSLTAMRGFF.

The J gene is TRBJ2-7, the V gene TRBV20-1; possibly TRBD1 or TRBD2 for D (5 bases each). Per the germline V gene, CDR1 is DFQATT and CDR2 is SNEGSKA (reference sequence). This CDR3 comprises 13 residues. V was pared by 4 bases and J by 7 bases, with 17 bases between. CDR3 sequence reads: CSAKGPSNREQYF. The CDR3 bases are TGCAGTGCTAAGGGACCATCGAATCGAGAGCAGTACTTC.

This chain uses TRBV5-6 with TRBJ2-2, with D perhaps TRBD1 (5 bases). Germline assignment: CDR1 SGHDT and CDR2 YYEEEE. This CDR3 is built from 15 residues. Trimming stripped 0 bases from V and 1 base from J, with 7 bases between. CDR3 loop: CASSLAGMNTGELFF. DNA for the CDR3: TGTGCCAGCAGCTTGGCAGGGATGAACACCGGGGAGCTGTTTTTT.

This clonotype came up a few times. This chain connects TRBV7-9 to TRBJ2-1; 10 nucleotides agree with TRBD2. V lost 5 bases and J lost 5; bases outside the gene matches: 6. Per the germline V gene, CDR1 is SEHNR and CDR2 is FQNEAQ (reference sequence). The CDR3 contains 15 residues. In DNA, the CDR3 is TGTGCCAGCAGCCAGCGGGAGGGGTACAACAATGAGCAGTTCTTC. Translating gives CASSQREGYNNEQFF.

The gene calls are TRBV6-1 and TRBJ2-2; D remains ambiguous. CDR3 length equals 13 residues. V was cut by 6 bases and J by 2 bases, with 7 bases left in between. Germline loops: CDR1 MNHNS, CDR2 SASEGT. This chain's CDR3 is CASRRDNTGELFF. The CDR3 nucleotides read TGTGCCAGCAGGAGAGATAACACCGGGGAGCTGTTTTTT.

The rearrangement links TRBV29-1 to TRBJ2-7; the match to TRBD2 covers 8 bases. CDR1 is SQVTM and CDR2 is ANQGSEA in the germline V gene. V shed 4 bases and J 7 bases; nucleotides not matched to a gene: 6. The CDR3 is 12 amino acids. Written as DNA, the CDR3 is TGCAGCGTTGCGGGGCGCGGGAGGGAGCAGTACTTC. Protein: CSVAGRGREQYF.

V is TRBV7-8 and J is TRBJ2-2; D may be TRBD2 (5 bases). V was trimmed by 8 bases and J by 1 base, leaving 14 bases between them. There are 15 residues in the CDR3. Germline lookup yields CDR1 SGHVS and CDR2 FQNEAQ. The CDR3 reads CASFRGWQNTGELFF. The CDR3 nucleotides are TGTGCCAGCTTCCGCGGGTGGCAGAACACCGGGGAGCTGTTTTTT.

The chain recombines TRBV18 with TRBJ2-1, with D perhaps matching TRBD2 (5 bases). V was cut by 2 bases and J by 2 bases, with 10 bases left in between. This CDR3 comprises 15 residues. Germline CDR1 and CDR2: KGHSH and LQKENI. This chain's CDR3 is CASSPTVGAYNEQFF. As DNA, the CDR3 is TGTGCCAGCTCACCAACTGTCGGGGCCTACAATGAGCAGTTCTTC. The full variable domain, completed using reference TRBV18 and TRBJ2-1, is NAGVMQNPRHLVRRRGQEARLRCSPMKGHSHVYWYRQLPEEGLKFMVYLQKENIIDESGMPKERFSAEFPKEGPSILRIQQVVRGDSAAYFCASSPTVGAYNEQFFGPGTRLTVL.

This clonotype was seen at least ten times. The rearrangement links TRBV7-2 to TRBJ2-3; D remains ambiguous. Germline V gene data show CDR1 as SGHTA and CDR2 as FQGNSA. V was clipped by 7 bases and J by 3 bases, with 5 bases between them. This CDR3 is 11 amino acids long. The CDR3 region is CASILTDTQYF. Written as DNA, the CDR3 is TGTGCCAGCATCTTGACAGATACGCAGTATTTT.

V and J are TRBV30 and TRBJ1-1; D gene unclear. CDR3 length equals 14 residues. V was pared by 0 bases and J by 6 bases, with 14 bases between. In germline, CDR1 is GTSNPN, CDR2 SVGIG (reference sequence). Here the CDR3 DNA reads TGTGCCTGGAGTGTGGTCTCAGAGGTCCCTGAAGCTTTCTTT. It specifies CAWSVVSEVPEAFF.

This sequence joins TRBV29-1 and TRBJ2-1; D may be TRBD1 (6 bases). CDR3 length equals 13 residues. Germline assignment: CDR1 SQVTM and CDR2 ANQGSEA. V lost 7 bases and J lost 6, with 16 bases in between. The CDR3 nucleotides read TGCAGCGATGGGACACAGCTACCCAATGAGCAGTTCTTC. Amino acid sequence: CSDGTQLPNEQFF.

The table lists this clonotype with many counts. V and J are TRBV6-1 and TRBJ2-6; TRBD1 matches at 8 bases. This CDR3 has 18 amino acids. V gave up 7 bases and J gave up 0 bases; unmatched junction bases: 11. CDR1 is MNHNS, CDR2 SASEGT, per germline. The DNA of the CDR3 is TGTGCCAGCAAACCGGGTCAGGGGGCCACCTCTGGGGCCAACGTCCTGACTTTC. Its protein is CASKPGQGATSGANVLTF.

This chain links TRBV24-1 with TRBJ2-3; a possible D gene is TRBD1 (8 bases). Germline V lookup: CDR1 KGHDR, CDR2 SFDVKD. The ends were cut back, 2 bases at V and 5 bases at J, with 19 bases in the middle. The CDR3 contains 17 residues. CDR3 sequence reads: CATSDWSRGRGGDTQYF. In DNA, the CDR3 is TGTGCCACCAGTGATTGGAGCAGGGGGCGCGGGGGAGATACGCAGTATTTT.

This clonotype was detected many times. The V and J genes are TRBV29-1 and TRBJ2-7, with D perhaps being TRBD1 or TRBD2 (5 bases each). The germline V gene encodes CDR1 SQVTM and CDR2 ANQGSEA. The ends were cut back, 1 base at V and 1 base at J, with 11 bases in the middle. The CDR3 is 14 residues long. This chain's CDR3 is CSVEGGTGSYEQYF. The CDR3 DNA reads as TGCAGCGTTGAAGGAGGGACGGGGTCCTACGAGCAGTACTTC.

This clonotype was detected a few times. This chain links TRBV10-3 with TRBJ2-7; D gene unclear. The CDR3 covers 11 residues. Trimming cost V 4 bases and J 7 bases, with 8 bases left between them. From germline, CDR1 is ENHRY and CDR2 SYGVKD. This chain's CDR3 is CAISGGNEQYF. CDR3 in DNA: TGTGCCATCAGTGGAGGCAATGAGCAGTACTTC.

V usage is TRBV5-1 and J usage is TRBJ1-1; 8 bases map to TRBD1. The CDR3 extends over 15 amino acids. V was pared by 4 bases and J by 6 bases, with 11 bases of the junction left unmatched. From germline, CDR1 is SGHRS and CDR2 YFSETQ. The CDR3 DNA follows: TGCGCCAGCAGCACCGGACAGGGAGAGGTCGCTGAAGCTTTCTTT. This sequence encodes CASSTGQGEVAEAFF.